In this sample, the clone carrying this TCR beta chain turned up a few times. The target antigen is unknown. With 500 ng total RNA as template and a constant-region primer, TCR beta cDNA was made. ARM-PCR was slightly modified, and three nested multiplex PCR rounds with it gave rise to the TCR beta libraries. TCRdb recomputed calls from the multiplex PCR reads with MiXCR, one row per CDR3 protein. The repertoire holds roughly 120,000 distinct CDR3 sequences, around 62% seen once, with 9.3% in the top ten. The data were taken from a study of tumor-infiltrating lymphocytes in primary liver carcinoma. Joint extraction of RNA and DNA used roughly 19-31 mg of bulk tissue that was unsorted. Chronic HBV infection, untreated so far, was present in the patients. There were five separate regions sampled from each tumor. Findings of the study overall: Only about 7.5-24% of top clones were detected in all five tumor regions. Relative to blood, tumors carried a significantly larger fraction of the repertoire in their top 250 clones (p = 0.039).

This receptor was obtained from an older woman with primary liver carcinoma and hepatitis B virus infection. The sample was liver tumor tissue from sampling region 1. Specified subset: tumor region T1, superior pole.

The CDR3 DNA follows: TGTGCCAGCAGCTTAGAGCCCAAGGGGGGCAATCAGCCCCAGCATTTT. Its translation: CASSLEPKGGNQPQHF. The V call is TRBV7-9, the J call TRBJ1-5; TRBD1 is a possible D gene (6 bases). The V gene lost 1 base and the J gene lost 2 bases, with 12 bases spanning the gap. The CDR3 spans 16 residues. Per germline, CDR1 SEHNR and CDR2 FQNEAQ (reference sequence). The full variable domain, in which reference TRBV7-9 and TRBJ1-5 provide the parts outside the CDR3, is DTGVSQNPRHKITKRGQNVTFRCDPISEHNRLYWYRQTLGQGPEFLTYFQNEAQLEKSRLLSDRFSAERPKGSFSTLEIQRTEQGDSAMYLCASSLEPKGGNQPQHFGDGTRLSIL.